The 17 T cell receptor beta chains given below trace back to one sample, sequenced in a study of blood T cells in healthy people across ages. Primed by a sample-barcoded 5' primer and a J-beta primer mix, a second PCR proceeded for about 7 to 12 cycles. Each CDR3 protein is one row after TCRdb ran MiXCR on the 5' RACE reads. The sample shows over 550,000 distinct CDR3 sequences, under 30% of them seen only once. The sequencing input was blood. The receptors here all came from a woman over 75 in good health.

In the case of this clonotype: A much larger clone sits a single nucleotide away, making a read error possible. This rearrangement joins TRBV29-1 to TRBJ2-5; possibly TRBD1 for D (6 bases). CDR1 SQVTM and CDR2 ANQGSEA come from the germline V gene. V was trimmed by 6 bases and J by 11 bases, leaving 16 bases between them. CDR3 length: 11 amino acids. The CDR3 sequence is CSVYGGREQYF. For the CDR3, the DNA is TGCAGCGTCTATGGGGGCAGGGAGCAGTACTTC.

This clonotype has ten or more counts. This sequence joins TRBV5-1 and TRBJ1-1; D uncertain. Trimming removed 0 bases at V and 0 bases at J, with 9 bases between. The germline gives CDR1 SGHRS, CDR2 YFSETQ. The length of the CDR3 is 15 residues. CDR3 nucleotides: TGCGCCAGCAGCTTGGAGGAGGGCGTGAACACTGAAGCTTTCTTT. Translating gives CASSLEEGVNTEAFF.

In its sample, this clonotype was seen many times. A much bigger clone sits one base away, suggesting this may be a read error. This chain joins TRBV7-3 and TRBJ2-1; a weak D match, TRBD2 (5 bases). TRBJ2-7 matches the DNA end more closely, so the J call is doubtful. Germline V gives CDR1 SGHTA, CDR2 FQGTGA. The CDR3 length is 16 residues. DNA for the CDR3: TGTGCCAGCAGCTTAGGTAGCGCCAGCTCCTACAATGAGCAGTACTTC. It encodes CASSLGSASSYNEQYF.

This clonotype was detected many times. The CDR3 bases are TGCAGTGCTAGAAGGCCAGGGGTCGGGGCCAACGTCCTGACTTTC. Translated, it gives CSARRPGVGANVLTF. This rearrangement joins TRBV20-1 to TRBJ2-6, with D possibly TRBD1 on 6 matching bases. Germline-derived CDR1 and CDR2 are DFQATT and SNEGSKA (reference sequence). Trimming shortened V by 2 bases and J by 4 bases, and 12 bases separated the two germline ends. The CDR3 spans 15 residues.

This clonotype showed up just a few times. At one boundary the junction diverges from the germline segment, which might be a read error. The CDR3 coding sequence is TGTGTCAGCAGCACTAGCGGGGGGAACACCGGGGAGCTGTTTTTT. Its protein product is CVSSTSGGNTGELFF. The chain links TRBV7-2 to TRBJ2-2, with 11 bases fitting TRBD2. The CDR3 extends over 15 amino acids. The V gene's germline CDR1 is SGHTA and CDR2 FQGNSA. Using reference TRBV7-2 and TRBJ2-2 for the parts outside the CDR3, the full variable domain is GAGVSQSPSNKVTEKGKDVELRCDPISGHTALYWYRQSLGQGLEFLIYFQGNSAPDKSGLPSDRFSAERTGGSVSTLTIQRTQQEDSAVYLCVSSTSGGNTGELFFGEGSRLTVL.

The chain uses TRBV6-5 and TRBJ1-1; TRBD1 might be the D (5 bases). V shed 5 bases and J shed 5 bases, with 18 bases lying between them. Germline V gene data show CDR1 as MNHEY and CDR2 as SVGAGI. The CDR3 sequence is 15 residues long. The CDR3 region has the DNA TGTGCCAGCAGTGAACCACAGGCGGCGGCGACTGAAGCTTTCTTT. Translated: CASSEPQAAATEAFF.

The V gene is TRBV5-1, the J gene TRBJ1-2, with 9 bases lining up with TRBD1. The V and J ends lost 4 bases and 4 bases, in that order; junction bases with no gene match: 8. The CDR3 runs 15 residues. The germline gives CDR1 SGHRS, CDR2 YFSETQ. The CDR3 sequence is CASSIGQGTIYGYTF. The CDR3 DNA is TGCGCCAGCAGCATTGGACAGGGGACTATCTATGGCTACACCTTC.

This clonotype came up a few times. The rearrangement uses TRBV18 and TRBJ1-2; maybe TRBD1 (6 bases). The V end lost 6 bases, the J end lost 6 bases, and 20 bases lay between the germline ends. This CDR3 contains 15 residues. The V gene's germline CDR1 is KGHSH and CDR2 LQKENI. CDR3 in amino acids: CASSLAQQGVNGYTF. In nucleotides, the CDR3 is TGTGCCAGCTCCCTTGCTCAACAGGGCGTTAATGGCTACACCTTC.

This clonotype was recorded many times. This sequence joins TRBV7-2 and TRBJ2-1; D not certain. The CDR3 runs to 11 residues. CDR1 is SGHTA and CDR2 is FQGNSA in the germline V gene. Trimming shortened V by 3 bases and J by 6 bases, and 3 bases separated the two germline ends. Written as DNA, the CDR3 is TGTGCCAGCAGCTTTCGCAATGAGCAGTTCTTC. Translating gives CASSFRNEQFF.

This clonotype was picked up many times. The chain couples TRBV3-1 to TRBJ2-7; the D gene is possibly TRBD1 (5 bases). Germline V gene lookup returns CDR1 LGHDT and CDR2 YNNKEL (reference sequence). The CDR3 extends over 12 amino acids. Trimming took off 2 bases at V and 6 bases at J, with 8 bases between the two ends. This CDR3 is CASSQRGAEQYF. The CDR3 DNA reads TGTGCCAGCAGCCAAAGGGGTGCCGAGCAGTACTTC.

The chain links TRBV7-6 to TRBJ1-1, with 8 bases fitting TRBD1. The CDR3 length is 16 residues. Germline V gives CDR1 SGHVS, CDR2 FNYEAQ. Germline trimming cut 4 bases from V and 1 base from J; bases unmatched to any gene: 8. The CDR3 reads CASSYGQGMGNTEAFF. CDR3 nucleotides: TGTGCCAGCAGCTATGGACAGGGCATGGGGAACACTGAAGCTTTCTTT.

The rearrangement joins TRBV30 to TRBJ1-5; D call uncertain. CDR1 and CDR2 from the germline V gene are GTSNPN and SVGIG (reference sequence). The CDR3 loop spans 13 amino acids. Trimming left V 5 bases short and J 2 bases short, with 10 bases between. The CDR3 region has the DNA TGTGCCTGGGGGTTCAAGGGCAATCAGCCCCAGCATTTT. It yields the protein CAWGFKGNQPQHF.

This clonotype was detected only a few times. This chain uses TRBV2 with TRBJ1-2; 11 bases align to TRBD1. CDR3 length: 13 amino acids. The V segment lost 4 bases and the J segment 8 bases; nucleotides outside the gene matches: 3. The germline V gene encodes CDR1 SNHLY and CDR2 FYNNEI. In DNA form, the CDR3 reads TGTGCCAGCAGTGGGACAGGGGGCTCAGGCTACACCTTC. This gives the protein CASSGTGGSGYTF.

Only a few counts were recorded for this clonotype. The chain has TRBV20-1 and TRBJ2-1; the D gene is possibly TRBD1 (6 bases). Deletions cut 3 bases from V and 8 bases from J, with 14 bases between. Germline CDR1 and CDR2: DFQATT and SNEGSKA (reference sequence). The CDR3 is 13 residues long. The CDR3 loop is CSARKDRSHEQFF. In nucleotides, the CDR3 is TGCAGTGCTAGGAAAGACAGGTCCCATGAGCAGTTCTTC.

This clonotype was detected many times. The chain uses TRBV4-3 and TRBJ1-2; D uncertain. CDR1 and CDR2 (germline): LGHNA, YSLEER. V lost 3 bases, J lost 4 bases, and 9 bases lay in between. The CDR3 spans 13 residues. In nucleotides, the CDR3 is TGCGCCAGCAGCCAGTTAGGAGGCTATGGCTACACCTTC. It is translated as CASSQLGGYGYTF.

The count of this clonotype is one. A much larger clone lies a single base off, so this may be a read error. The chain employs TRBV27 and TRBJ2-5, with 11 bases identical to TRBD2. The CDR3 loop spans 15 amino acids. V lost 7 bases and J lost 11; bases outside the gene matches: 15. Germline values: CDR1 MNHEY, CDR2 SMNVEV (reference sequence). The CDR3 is CASKIAGGPFNEQYF. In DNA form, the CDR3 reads TGTGCCAGCAAGATAGCGGGGGGGCCCTTCAATGAGCAGTACTTC.

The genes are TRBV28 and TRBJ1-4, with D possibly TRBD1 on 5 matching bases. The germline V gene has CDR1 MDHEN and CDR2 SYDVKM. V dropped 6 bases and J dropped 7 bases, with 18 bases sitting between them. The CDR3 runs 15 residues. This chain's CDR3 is CASRTDGGFREKLFF. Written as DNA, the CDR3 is TGTGCCAGCAGGACGGACGGGGGGTTTCGTGAAAAACTGTTTTTT.